Listed below are T cell receptor beta chains from one sample, sequenced in a study of blood T cell repertoires in COVID-19. Data came from immunoSEQ multiplex PCR; TCRdb stores just in-frame clones and leaves some out. Of 63,000 or so clones listed, over 80% were seen once; the top ten hold just over 40%. The material sequenced was peripheral blood. Source of these receptors: a human donor in a cohort sampled during active COVID-19. Each CDR3 is given with its conserved first and last residue. The order of the fields is V gene, clone size, D gene, J gene, CDR3 protein, CDR3 DNA. A D gene is named only where the DNA matches it firmly. Expanded clones get a size class; other rows say once, few or many, or leave the size out.

TRBV6-2/TRBV6-3	-	-	TRBJ1-3	CASSGGLSGNTIYF	TGTGCCAGCAGCGGTGGCCTCTCTGGAAACACCATATATTTT
TRBV2	-	TRBD2	TRBJ2-5	CASSRTSGGGGETQYF	TGTGCCAGCAGTCGGACTAGCGGGGGCGGCGGGGAGACCCAGTACTTC
TRBV2	-	-	TRBJ1-4	CASSRDEKLFF	TGTGCCAGCAGTCGGGATGAAAAACTGTTTTTT
TRBV24-1	-	TRBD1	TRBJ2-3	CATSDRDRPHRDAQYF	TGTGCCACCAGTGACAGGGACAGGCCCCATAGAGATGCGCAGTATTTT
TRBV28	-	-	TRBJ1-1	CASISNTEAFF	TGTGCCAGCATCTCGAACACTGAAGCTTTCTTT
TRBV3-1/TRBV3-2	-	TRBD2	TRBJ2-1	CASRPGLAGGVYNEQFF	TGTGCCAGCAGGCCCGGACTAGCGGGGGGCGTGTACAATGAGCAGTTCTTC
TRBV6-5	-	-	TRBJ2-3	CASSYQGTADTQYF	TGTGCCAGCAGTTACCAGGGTACGGCAGATACGCAGTATTTT
TRBV3-1/TRBV3-2	-	TRBD1	TRBJ1-2	CASSPRDRDRYTF	TGTGCCAGCAGCCCACGAGACAGGGATCGCTACACCTTC
TRBV18	-	-	TRBJ2-5	CASSPIAASRETQYF	TGTGCCAGCTCACCAATAGCGGCTAGTCGAGAGACCCAGTACTTC
TRBV9	-	-	TRBJ1-2	CASSVAPGNIYGYTF	TGTGCCAGCAGCGTAGCTCCCGGGAATATCTATGGCTACACCTTC
TRBV11-3	-	-	TRBJ2-2	CASSLETLRKRQTNTGELFF	TGTGCCAGCAGCTTAGAAACCCTGAGGAAAAGACAGACGAACACCGGGGAGCTGTTTTTT
TRBV29-1	-	-	TRBJ2-1	CSAQLGRDKAYGEQFF	TGCAGCGCACAACTAGGACGGGACAAAGCTTATGGTGAGCAGTTCTTC
TRBV4-1	-	-	TRBJ2-1	CASSQVGRDKYNEQFF	TGCGCCAGCAGCCAAGTAGGCCGGGACAAATACAATGAGCAGTTCTTC
TRBV5-6	-	-	TRBJ1-2	CASSQISARGYGYTF	TGTGCCAGCAGCCAAATAAGCGCACGGGGTTATGGCTACACCTTC
TRBV19	once	TRBD1	TRBJ1-1	CASSIPGTANTEAFF	TGTGCCAGTTCAATTCCCGGGACAGCGAACACTGAAGCTTTCTTT
TRBV4-1	-	TRBD2	TRBJ2-7	CASSRNSGGGSSYEQYF	TGCGCCAGCAGCCGCAACAGCGGGGGGGGCAGCTCCTACGAGCAGTACTTC
TRBV4-3	-	TRBD1	TRBJ1-4	CASSQRQGLGEKLFF	TGCGCCAGCAGCCAAAGACAGGGGCTCGGTGAAAAACTGTTTTTT
TRBV5-1	-	-	TRBJ1-3	CASSGTSPGNTIYF	TGCGCCAGCAGCGGGACATCGCCAGGAAACACCATATATTTT
TRBV7-9	-	TRBD1	TRBJ1-2	CASSISIDRVYGYTF	TGTGCCAGCAGCATCTCGATCGACAGGGTCTATGGCTACACCTTC
TRBV19	-	TRBD1	TRBJ1-5	CASKRKVTTLTGRKPQHF	TGTGCCAGTAAGAGAAAAGTTACCACTCTGACAGGGAGAAAGCCCCAGCATTTT
TRBV4-3	-	TRBD1	TRBJ2-1	CASSPGQGAYNEQFF	TGCGCCAGCAGCCCGGGACAGGGGGCGTACAATGAGCAGTTCTTC